The sequence of this T cell receptor beta chain was determined in a study of cytomegalovirus exposure and HLA in healthy donors. This PCR relied on a set of 60 Vbeta primers and 13 Jbeta primers. Generated by immunoSEQ multiplex PCR, the TCRdb table keeps only in-frame clones and is missing some. The sample has 100,000 to 150,000 clones; 80% to 90% are singletons. This sequence was found in a woman aged 40 to 49 in good health and CMV-seropositive. Sequencing was done on a sample of PBMCs.

DNA of the CDR3: TGTGCCAGCAGCCCGGAGGGGCCCAATCAGCCCCAGCATTTT. Translation: CASSPEGPNQPQHF. V and J are TRBV11-2 and TRBJ1-5, with a possible D match to TRBD1 (5 bases). V gave up 5 bases and J gave up 3 bases, with 11 bases separating them. CDR1 and CDR2 (germline): SGHAT, FQNNGV. This CDR3 region has 14 residues.